The rows below give T cell receptor beta chains drawn from one sample of a study of patients and donors after allogeneic stem cell transplantation. TCRdb independently ran MiXCR on the RT-PCR reads; one entry per CDR3 protein. This sample yields approximately 160,000 distinct CDR3 sequences, of which roughly 31% are seen a single time; roughly 3% belongs to the top ten. Sequences were obtained from blood, either unsorted or a sorted T cell fraction (not recorded which). These receptor sequences come from a human donor who was either an allogeneic HSCT recipient or a stem cell or donor lymphocyte infusion donor (not recorded which). It is not recorded whose cells these are; they may come from a transplant donor. The CDR3 runs from the conserved cysteine through the conserved F or W. Each record gives: D gene, V gene, J gene, CDR3 length, clone size, CDR3 protein, CDR3 DNA. The D gene is left open where the match is weak. Not every row has a clone size; where given, it reads once, few, many or a size class.

TRBD1,TRBV12-3/TRBV12-4,TRBJ2-1,14,.,CASSRQGTNNEQFF,TGTGCCAGCAGCCGACAGGGTACCAACAATGAGCAGTTCTTC
.,TRBV20-1,TRBJ2-7,13,.,CSARVEGTYEQYF,TGCAGTGCTAGAGTAGAGGGAACCTACGAGCAGTACTTC
.,TRBV6-2/TRBV6-3,TRBJ1-3,15,.,CASSNEDSSGNTIYF,TGTGCCAGCAGTAACGAGGACAGCTCTGGAAACACCATATATTTT
.,TRBV5-1,TRBJ1-2,15,few,CASSLQPSTNYGYTF,TGCGCCAGCAGCCTGCAACCGAGTACCAACTATGGCTACACCTTC
.,TRBV6-5,TRBJ1-6,15,few,CASSYGGGPHSPLHF,TGTGCCAGCAGTTATGGTGGGGGCCCTCATTCACCCCTCCACTTT
.,TRBV12-3/TRBV12-4,TRBJ1-1,14,medium-sized,CASSLRHVNTEAFF,TGTGCCAGCAGTTTGCGTCACGTTAACACTGAAGCTTTCTTT
.,TRBV5-1,TRBJ1-2,13,.,CASSLAPGDGYTF,TGCGCCAGCAGCTTGGCACCCGGGGATGGCTACACCTTC
TRBD1,TRBV10-3,TRBJ2-1,15,.,CAISAGTGYGNEQFF,TGTGCCATCAGTGCCGGGACAGGGTATGGGAATGAGCAGTTCTTC
TRBD2,TRBV14,TRBJ2-1,16,.,CASSQTGLAGINEQFF,TGTGCCAGCAGCCAAACCGGGCTAGCGGGAATCAATGAGCAGTTCTTC
.,TRBV7-2,TRBJ1-4,13,many,CASSTGQSGKLFF,TGTGCCAGCAGCACAGGACAGAGCGGAAAACTGTTTTTT
TRBD1,TRBV5-1,TRBJ2-7,13,.,CASDGTGIHEQYF,TGCGCCAGCGACGGGACAGGGATCCACGAGCAGTACTTC
.,TRBV7-9,TRBJ2-3,17,.,CASSFGRGASGTDTQYF,TGTGCCAGCAGCTTTGGTAGGGGGGCAAGTGGGACAGATACGCAGTATTTT
.,TRBV12-3/TRBV12-4,TRBJ2-7,12,few,CASSSQGYEQYF,TGTGCCAGCAGTTCCCAGGGCTACGAGCAGTACTTC
.,TRBV7-9,TRBJ1-1,14,.,CASSWALGGTEAFF,TGTGCCAGCAGCTGGGCTTTGGGGGGCACTGAAGCTTTCTTT
TRBD2,TRBV12-3/TRBV12-4,TRBJ2-7,15,.,CASSSRTSGPYEQYF,TGTGCCAGCAGTTCCCGGACTAGCGGCCCCTACGAGCAGTACTTC
TRBD1,TRBV20-1,TRBJ2-1,13,.,CSAREGGHNEQFF,TGCAGTGCTAGAGAAGGGGGCCACAATGAGCAGTTCTTC
.,TRBV20-1,TRBJ1-1,13,few,CSAREHPNTEAFF,TGCAGTGCTAGAGAACACCCGAACACTGAAGCTTTCTTT
.,TRBV4-1,TRBJ2-3,15,.,CASSQEGPSTDTQYF,TGCGCCAGCAGCCAAGAGGGCCCTAGCACAGATACGCAGTATTTT
.,TRBV12-5,TRBJ1-5,13,few,CASGGNRDQPQHF,TGTGCTAGTGGTGGAAACAGGGACCAGCCCCAGCATTTT
.,TRBV12-3/TRBV12-4,TRBJ2-7,14,.,CASSLFQGFHEQYF,TGTGCCAGCAGTTTATTCCAGGGATTCCACGAGCAGTACTTC
TRBD1,TRBV4-1,TRBJ1-1,15,many,CASSQPSRGYTEAFF,TGCGCCAGCAGCCAGCCTTCCAGGGGGTACACTGAAGCTTTCTTT
.,TRBV19,TRBJ1-5,16,few,CASSITSVYSNQPQHF,TGTGCCAGTAGTATAACGAGCGTTTATAGCAATCAGCCCCAGCATTTT
TRBD2,TRBV6-6,TRBJ2-1,17,.,CASSYGASGRAVGEQFF,TGTGCCAGCAGTTACGGGGCTAGCGGGAGGGCGGTCGGGGAGCAGTTCTTC